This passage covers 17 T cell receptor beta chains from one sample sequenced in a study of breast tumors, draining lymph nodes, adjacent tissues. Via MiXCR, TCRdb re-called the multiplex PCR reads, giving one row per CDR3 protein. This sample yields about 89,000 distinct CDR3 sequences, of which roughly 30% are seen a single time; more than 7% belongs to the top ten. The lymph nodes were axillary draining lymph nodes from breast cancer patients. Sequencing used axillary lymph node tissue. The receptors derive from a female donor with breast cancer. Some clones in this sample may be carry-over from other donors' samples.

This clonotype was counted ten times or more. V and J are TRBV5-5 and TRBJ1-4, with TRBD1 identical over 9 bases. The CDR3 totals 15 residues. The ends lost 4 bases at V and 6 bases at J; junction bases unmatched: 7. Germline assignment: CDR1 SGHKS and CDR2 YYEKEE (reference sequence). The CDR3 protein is CASSLNRGLYEKLFF. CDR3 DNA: TGTGCCAGCAGCCTCAACAGGGGGCTTTATGAAAAACTGTTTTTT.

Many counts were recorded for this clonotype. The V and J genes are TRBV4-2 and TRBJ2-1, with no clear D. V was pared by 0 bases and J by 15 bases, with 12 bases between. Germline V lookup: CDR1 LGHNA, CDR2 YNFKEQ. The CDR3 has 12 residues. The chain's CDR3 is CASSQDWRQVFF. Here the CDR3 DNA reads TGTGCCAGCAGCCAAGACTGGCGGCAGGTGTTCTTC.

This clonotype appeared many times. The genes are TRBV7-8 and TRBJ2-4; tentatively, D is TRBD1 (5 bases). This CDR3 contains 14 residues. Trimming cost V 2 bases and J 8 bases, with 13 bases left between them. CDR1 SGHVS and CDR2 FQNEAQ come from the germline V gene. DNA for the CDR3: TGTGCCAGCAGCTTATTAGGACACCTAGACATTCAGTACTTC. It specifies CASSLLGHLDIQYF.

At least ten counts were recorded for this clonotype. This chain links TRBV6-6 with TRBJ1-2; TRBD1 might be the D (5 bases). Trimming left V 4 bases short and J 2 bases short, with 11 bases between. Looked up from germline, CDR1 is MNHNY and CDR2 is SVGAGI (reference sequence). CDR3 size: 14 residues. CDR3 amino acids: CASSSGTANYGYTF. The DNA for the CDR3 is TGTGCCAGCAGTTCCGGGACGGCCAACTATGGCTACACCTTC.

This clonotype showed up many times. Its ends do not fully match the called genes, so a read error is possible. The DNA of the CDR3 is TGTGCCAGCAGTTACGGCGGGTCTGAGGCAGCTCAGTGCTTC. It translates to CASSYGGSEAAQCF. The J gene is TRBJ2-5, the V gene TRBV6-6, with D perhaps TRBD2 (5 bases). This CDR3 has 14 amino acids. In germline, CDR1 is MNHNY, CDR2 SVGAGI (reference sequence).

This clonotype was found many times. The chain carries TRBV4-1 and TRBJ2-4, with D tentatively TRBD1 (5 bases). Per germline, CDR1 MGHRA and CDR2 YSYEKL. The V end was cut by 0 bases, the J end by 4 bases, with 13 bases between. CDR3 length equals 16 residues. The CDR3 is CASSQEVWQGKNIQYF. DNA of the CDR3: TGCGCCAGCAGCCAAGAAGTGTGGCAGGGAAAAAACATTCAGTACTTC.

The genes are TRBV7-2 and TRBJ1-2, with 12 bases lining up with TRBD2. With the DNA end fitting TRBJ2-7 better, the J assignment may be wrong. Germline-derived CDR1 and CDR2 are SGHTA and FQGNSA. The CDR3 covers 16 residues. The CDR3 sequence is CASSLRPSGRAYEQYF. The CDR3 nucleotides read TGTGCCAGCAGCTTACGACCTAGCGGGAGGGCCTACGAGCAGTACTTC.

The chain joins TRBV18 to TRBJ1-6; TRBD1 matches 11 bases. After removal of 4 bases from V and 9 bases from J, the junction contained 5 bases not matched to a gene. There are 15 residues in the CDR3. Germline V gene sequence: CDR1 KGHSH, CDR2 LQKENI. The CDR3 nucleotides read TGTGCCAGCTCACTGGACAGGGGGCACGGTTCACCCCTCCACTTT. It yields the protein CASSLDRGHGSPLHF.

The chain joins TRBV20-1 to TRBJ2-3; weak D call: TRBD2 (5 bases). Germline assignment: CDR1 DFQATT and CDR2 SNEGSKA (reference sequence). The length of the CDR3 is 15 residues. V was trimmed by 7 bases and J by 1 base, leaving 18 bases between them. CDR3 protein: CSVSPRTRGTDTQYF. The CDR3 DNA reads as TGCAGTGTTAGCCCCCGGACGAGGGGCACAGATACGCAGTATTTT.

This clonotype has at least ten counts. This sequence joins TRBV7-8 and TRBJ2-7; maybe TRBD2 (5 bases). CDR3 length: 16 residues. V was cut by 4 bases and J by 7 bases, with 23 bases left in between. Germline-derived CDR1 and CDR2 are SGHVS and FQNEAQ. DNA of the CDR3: TGTGCCAGCAGCTCACATGGAACCCTGGGAACGGGGGAGCAGTACTTC. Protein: CASSSHGTLGTGEQYF.

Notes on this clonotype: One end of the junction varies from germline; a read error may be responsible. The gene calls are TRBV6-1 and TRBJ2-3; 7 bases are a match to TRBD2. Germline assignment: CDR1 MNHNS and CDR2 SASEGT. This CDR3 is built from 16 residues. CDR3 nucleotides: TGTGCCAGCAGTTACTCGGGCCGGGAGGTCACAGATACGCGGTATTTT. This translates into CASSYSGREVTDTRYF.

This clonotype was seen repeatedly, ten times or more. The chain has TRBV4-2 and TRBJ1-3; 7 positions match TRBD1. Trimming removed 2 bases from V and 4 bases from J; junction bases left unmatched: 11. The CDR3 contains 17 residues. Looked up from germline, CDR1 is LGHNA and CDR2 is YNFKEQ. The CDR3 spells CASSQPGGDFYGNTIYF. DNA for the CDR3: TGTGCCAGCAGCCAACCAGGGGGTGATTTTTACGGAAACACCATATATTTT.

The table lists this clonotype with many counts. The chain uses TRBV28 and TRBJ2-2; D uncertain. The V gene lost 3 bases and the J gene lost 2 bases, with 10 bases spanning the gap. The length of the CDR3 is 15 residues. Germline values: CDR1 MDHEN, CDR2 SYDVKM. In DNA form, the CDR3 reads TGTGCCAGCAGTTTCCGTGGGCTTAACACCGGGGAGCTGTTTTTT. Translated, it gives CASSFRGLNTGELFF.

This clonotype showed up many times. Written as DNA, the CDR3 is TGTGCCAGCAAAGGGGTCGGGGAAAAACTGTTTTTT. Its protein is CASKGVGEKLFF. This chain connects TRBV27 to TRBJ1-4, with D maybe TRBD1 (5 bases). Trimming cost V 7 bases and J 8 bases, with 11 bases left between them. The CDR3 is made up of 12 amino acids. Germline CDR1 MNHEY, CDR2 SMNVEV (reference sequence).

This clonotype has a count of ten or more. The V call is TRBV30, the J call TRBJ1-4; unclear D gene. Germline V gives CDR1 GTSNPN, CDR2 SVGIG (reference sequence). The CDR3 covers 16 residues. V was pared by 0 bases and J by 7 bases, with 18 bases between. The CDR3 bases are TGTGCCTGGAGTGTTCGGGGAACATCCTGGGCTGAAAAACTGTTTTTT. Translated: CAWSVRGTSWAEKLFF. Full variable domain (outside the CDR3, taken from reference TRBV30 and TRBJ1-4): SQTIHQWPATLVQPVGSPLSLECTVEGTSNPNLYWYRQAAGRGLQLLFYSVGIGQISSEVPQNLSASRPQDRQFILSSKKLLLSDSGFYLCAWSVRGTSWAEKLFFGSGTQLSVL.

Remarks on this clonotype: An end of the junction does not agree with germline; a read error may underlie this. CDR3 in amino acids: CASSNGGAGNYEQYF. The CDR3 nucleotides are TGTGCCAGCAGCAATGGGGGAGCGGGAAACTACGAGCAGTACTTC. V gene TRBV5-1 combines with J gene TRBJ2-7, with 7 nucleotides matching TRBD2. The germline V gene encodes CDR1 SGHRS and CDR2 YFSETQ. The CDR3 length is 15 residues.

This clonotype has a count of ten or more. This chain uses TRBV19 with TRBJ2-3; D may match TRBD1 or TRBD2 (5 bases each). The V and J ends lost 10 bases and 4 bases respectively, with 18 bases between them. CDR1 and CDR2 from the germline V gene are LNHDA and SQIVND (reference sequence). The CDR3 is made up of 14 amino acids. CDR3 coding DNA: TGTGCCACCCAGGGACCCTTTGGTTCAGATACGCAGTATTTT. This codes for CATQGPFGSDTQYF.